The sequence of this T cell receptor beta chain was determined in a study of T-cell reconstitution after alpha-beta-depleted transplantation in children. Study-wide results and limits: Recipient T cells and thymic progenitors that survived were the source of the high TCRbeta diversity seen at day 60 in some patients. Counts and diversity of T cells one year after transplant came mostly from newly produced T cells. Roughly two months post-transplant, alpha-beta T cells reportedly originated from several hundred graft clones that had expanded.

The CDR3 totals 15 residues. Trimming pared 3 bases from V and 0 bases from J, leaving 12 bases between. Germline lookup yields CDR1 MDHEN and CDR2 SYDVKM. This clonotype came up many times. Its antigen is as yet unknown. Unique molecular identifiers tagged the TCRbeta library. TCRdb analysed the PCR reads with MiXCR anew, one entry per CDR3 protein. The table shows roughly 32,000 distinct CDR3 sequences, with 6.4% occurring only once. The starting material was peripheral blood, obtained 60 days after TCRalphabeta/CD19-depleted stem cell transplant. The V and J genes are TRBV28 and TRBJ2-7; D not resolved. This receptor was taken from a child less than two years old who had a stem cell transplant for acute myeloid leukemia, so the T cells may come from the graft donor. CDR3 sequence reads: CASSFGQALSYEQYF. CDR3 DNA: TGTGCCAGCAGTTTTGGGCAGGCCCTCTCCTACGAGCAGTACTTC. The variable domain in full, with the rest retrieved from reference TRBV28 and TRBJ2-7, is DVKVTQSSRYLVKRTGEKVFLECVQDMDHENMFWYRQDPGLGLRLIYFSYDVKMKEKGDIPEGYSVSREKKERFSLILESASTNQTSMYLCASSFGQALSYEQYFGPGTRLTVT.